This T cell receptor (beta chain) is from a study of monozygotic twins with inflammatory bowel disease (dated by TCRdb to 2018 to 2020). The study in broad terms: In total, roughly 28 monozygotic twin pairs made up the full study: 19 Danish pairs, all IBD-discordant, plus nine German pairs, of which four were IBD-concordant and five were IBD-discordant. Disease-associated traits were sought mainly through comparisons between IBD patients and their genetically identical healthy co-twins within discordant pairs. Each individual had, on average, about 151 000 unique TCRalpha sequences and 181 000 unique TCRbeta sequences available for analysis.

The CDR3 starts with the cysteine, ends with the phenylalanine, and has 14 residues. Only the protein is available. As encoded in the germline V gene, CDR1 is SQVTM while CDR2 is ANQGSEA. The library was prepared using 5' RACE. Each TCR library was prepared from around 3.5 ug of total RNA. For each sample, cDNA was synthesized in eight separate reactions using SMARTScribe reverse transcriptase. Unique molecular identifiers containing a 6-nucleotide sample barcode were introduced through template switching during cDNA synthesis. Amplification of TCRalpha and TCRbeta cDNA involved two nested PCRs of 16 and 9 cycles, and each PCR was followed by bead purification. Before amplification, the cDNA was treated with uracil DNA-glycosylase and purified using the QIAquick PCR purification kit. The second PCR added Illumina TruSeq-compatible adapters along with sample-specific barcodes. Library quality and concentration were assessed using TapeStation and Qubit, and 5 ng of each library was pooled. Sequencing of pooled libraries was carried out on an Illumina HiSeq2500 single-index Rapid Run using 2 x 100 bp reads and custom sequencing primers. Per the authors' processing: MiGEC version 1.2.6 was used for UMI-based consensus assembly, which corrected PCR and sequencing errors. MiXCR version 2.1.1 was used to carry out V(D)J alignment, clonotype assembly and CDR3 extraction. To normalise gene usage, clonotype sharing and MAIT/NKT TCR abundance, the top 1000, 10 000 and 20 000 clonotypes in each sample were analysed. Diversity was computed as the inverse Simpson index with the vegan R package after downsampling to 27 000 UMIs. Statistical testing used paired Mann-Whitney U tests on the discordant twin pairs and applied Benjamini-Hochberg correction for multiple testing. The reads went through TCRdb reprocessing, and each CDR3 protein sequence gets one entry with no DNA. TCRdb, not the authors, supplied the V and J calls. The table held for this sample gives a few hundred thousand distinct CDR3 sequences. The ten biggest clones cover around 1.5% of the sample.

What the study reported, not specific to this receptor: TCRbeta repertoire diversity, by inverse Simpson index, was decreased in IBD patients compared with their healthy co-twins. Repertoire similarity did not differ between concordant and discordant twins, which could be due to limited statistical power. Differing immunosuppressive treatments among patients may have added background noise and inter-individual variability to the repertoires. IBD patients shared fewer clonotypes with other individuals than healthy twins did, most markedly in patients showing signs of disease activity. The results gave no support for a single strong signal or clonotype linked to IBD. The analysis was unable to tell different T cell subtypes apart.

An approximately 2.5 ml peripheral blood sample was drawn into PAXgene tubes per donor and stored at -80°C. Without T cell sorting, total RNA was isolated from whole blood using the PAXgene blood miRNA kit on an automated QIAcube. Peripheral blood from monozygotic twin pairs concordant or discordant for inflammatory bowel disease was subjected to deep TCRalpha and TCRbeta repertoire profiling with unique molecular barcoding. Smoking habits were recorded for all twin pairs, with individuals classified as current, former or never smokers. As regards this clonotype: Its specific antigen is unknown.

Source material: blood. The receptor comes from a human donor with ulcerative colitis or Crohn's disease, or a healthy co-twin of an affected twin (not recorded which). Recombination connected TRBV29-1 to TRBJ1-2; TCRdb's D call of TRBD1 is untestable without DNA. CDR3 sequence: CSVEFRAANYGYTF. With all but the CDR3 taken from the reference TRBV29-1 and TRBJ1-2 genes, the full variable domain is: SAVISQKPSRDICQRGTSLTIQCQVDSQVTMMFWYRQQPGQSLTLIATANQGSEATYESGFVIDKFPISRPNLTFSTLTVSNMSPEDSSIYLCSVEFRAANYGYTFGSGTRLTVV.